Sequencing of this TCR beta chain was carried out in a study of blood T cell repertoires in COVID-19 (dated by TCRdb to about 2020). Broadly, across the study: Samples from collaborators originated in the United States, Italy and Spain and spanned both the acute and convalescent phases of COVID-19. A freely available public database, intended as a resource for researchers studying the immune response to SARS-CoV-2, is where the repertoires were released. The prospective study material was composed of cDNA or gDNA derived from T cells, B-cell-depleted T cells, or PBMCs. Where HLA class I and class II types were available, the types were taken from metadata supplied by the sample provider, not from assay-based typing. Nearly every sample came with metadata listing a de-identified subject ID, COVID-19 status, age in years and sex. Samples came from the ongoing ImmuneRACE study (first 160 participants) plus 1,254 subjects from 6 global collaborators. Subjects who had been exposed to COVID-19, were actively infected with it, or had recovered from it provided the deeply sampled blood TCRbeta repertoires that made up the dataset.

CDR1 LGHDT and CDR2 YNNKEL are derived from the germline V gene (reference sequence). From its cysteine to its phenylalanine, the CDR3 spans 19 amino acids. Just the 57-base CDR3 DNA is kept, in frame starting at base 1. The V and J ends are trimmed by 1 base and 8 bases, leaving 29 bases between them. Study-wide conclusions, independent of this receptor: How much clinical and demographic metadata was included differed by source and by participant, and the metadata was provided uncurated.

For this clone: The clone's antigen remains unknown. Qualities for individual bases were not recorded, and no much larger clone is one base off.

Collaborating institutions collected whole blood in K2EDTA tubes following their own protocols. For TCRbeta analysis, collaborators shipped samples in one of three forms: frozen whole blood, isolated PBMCs, or DNA extracted from either of those sample types. The immunoSEQ Assay, a bias-controlled multiplex PCR, was used to amplify TCRbeta CDR3 regions from genomic DNA. The paper's processing steps were these. The number of nucleated cells in each sample was estimated by amplification of reference gene primers within the assay. Sequence reads were collapsed and filtered to measure the absolute abundance of every unique TCRbeta CDR3 rearrangement. For each sample, productive Simpson clonality was calculated by taking the square root of Simpson's diversity index across productive rearrangements. TCRdb obtained this table from immuneACCESS and retained in-frame rearrangements with V and J assigned. These tables miss some clones; where compared with another copy, unresolved V genes account for less than half of the shortfall, and the remainder is unexplained. Clone size and the V and J calls come from that table; the DNA yielded D and trimming. This sample gives approximately 140,000 clones in total; 75% to 85% of them show up just once. The ten largest clones represent 7% to 10% of the sample.

The sequenced sample was peripheral blood. This clonotype was sampled from a human donor with acute or convalescent COVID-19. The donor label of this sample is uncertain. The chain is encoded by TRBV3-1 (or the pseudogene TRBV3-2) joined to TRBJ1-2; no confident D gene assignment can be made. The DNA reads TGTGCCAGCAGCCAAGGTTTTTTGCCACGCCGGGGTGATCGAGGAGGCTACACCTTC. It is translated as CASSQGFLPRRGDRGGYTF.